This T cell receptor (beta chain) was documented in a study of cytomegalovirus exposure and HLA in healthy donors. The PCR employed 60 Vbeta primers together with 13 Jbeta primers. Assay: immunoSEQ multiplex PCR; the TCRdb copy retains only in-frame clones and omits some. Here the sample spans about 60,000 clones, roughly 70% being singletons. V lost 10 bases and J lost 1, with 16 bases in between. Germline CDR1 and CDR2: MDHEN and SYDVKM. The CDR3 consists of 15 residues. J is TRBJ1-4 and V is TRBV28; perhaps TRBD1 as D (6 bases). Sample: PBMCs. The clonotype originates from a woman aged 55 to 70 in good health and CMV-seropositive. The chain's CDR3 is CATLHREITNEKLFF. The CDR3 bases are TGTGCCACTCTCCACAGGGAAATAACTAATGAAAAACTGTTTTTT.